This record covers a single T cell receptor (beta chain). This specimen comes from a study of blood T cell repertoires in COVID-19. Across the whole study: Whether acute or convalescent, the COVID-19 samples came from the United States, Italy and Spain. Nucleic acid was either cDNA or gDNA, and it came from T cells, B-cell-depleted T cells, or PBMCs.

TCRdb's table, derived via immunoSEQ multiplex PCR, lists solely in-frame clones and lacks some. The data contain 350,000 to 500,000 clones, 88% of them singletons. Participant ages covered roughly 18 to 89 years across 20 to 25 US areas. All exposed participants met a person with COVID-19 within 2 weeks before entering the study. CDR1 MDHEN and CDR2 SYDVKM come from the germline V gene. This CDR3 is built from 16 residues. The ends lost 3 bases at V and 5 bases at J; junction bases unmatched: 10. The sequencing sample was made of PBMCs or T cells enriched from blood (not recorded which). J is TRBJ1-2 and V is TRBV28, with TRBD1 matching 9 bases. The TCR originated in a woman aged 18-29 years who had been exposed to COVID-19. The CDR3 here is CASSLATGGGWYGYTF. The DNA for the CDR3 is TGTGCCAGCAGTTTGGCAACAGGGGGCGGTTGGTATGGCTACACCTTC.